This TCR beta chain was obtained from a study of blood T cell repertoires in COVID-19. For the study at large: T cells, B-cell-depleted T cells, or PBMCs supplied cDNA or gDNA.

For recovered donors of Cohort 3, there were two negative PCRs, clearance, or symptom resolution. The CDR3 consists of 15 residues. The authors' processing: Using reference gene primer amplification, nucleated cell counts were estimated. Sequencing was performed with immunoSEQ multiplex PCR; in TCRdb, only in-frame clones are kept and a portion is missing. For V, J and clone size, that table is used; D and trimming come from the DNA. Of fewer than 600,000 clones listed, around 87% are singletons. V gene TRBV12-1 combines with J gene TRBJ2-3; the D call TRBD2 from the table was never checked on the DNA. TRBV12-1 is flagged as a pseudogene. This sequence was found in a woman in her thirties or forties who had recovered from COVID-19. Sequencing used PBMCs or T cells enriched from blood (not recorded which). CDR3 nucleotide sequence: TGTGCCAGCAGCTTTACGCGGGAGAGGGCAGATACGCAGTATTTT. Protein sequence: CASSFTRERADTQYF.